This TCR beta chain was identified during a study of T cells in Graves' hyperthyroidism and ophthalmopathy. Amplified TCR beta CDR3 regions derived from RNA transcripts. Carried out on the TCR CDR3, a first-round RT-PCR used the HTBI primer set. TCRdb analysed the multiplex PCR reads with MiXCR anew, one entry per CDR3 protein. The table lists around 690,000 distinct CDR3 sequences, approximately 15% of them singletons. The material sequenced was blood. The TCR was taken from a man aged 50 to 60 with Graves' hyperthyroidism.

The CDR3 reads CSASRQGLYEQYF. DNA of the CDR3: TGCAGTGCCAGCCGGCAGGGGCTCTACGAGCAGTACTTC. This chain joins TRBV20-1 and TRBJ2-7; perhaps TRBD1 as D (6 bases). CDR1 is DFQATT and CDR2 is SNEGSKA in the germline V gene (reference sequence). The ends were cut back, 6 bases at V and 3 bases at J, with 15 bases in the middle. The CDR3 covers 13 residues.